The clone carrying this T cell receptor beta chain was detected once. Libraries were prepared by immunoSEQ multiplex PCR; TCRdb keeps only in-frame clonotypes and omits some of them. Here the sample spans roughly 700,000 clones, approximately 88% being singletons. The sample is drawn from a study of Ad26.COV2.S vaccination and SARS-CoV-2 variants. Study context: Donor was in the COV1001 Ad26.COV2.S trial arm.

As to treatment: around 19 received Ad26.COV2.S at low or high dose, single or two shots; 5 received placebo; per-sample allocation not given. Sampling took place 63 days after the first vaccine or placebo injection. Boston provided a donor who was an adult aged 18-55 years. This CDR3 comprises 11 residues. V was shortened by 1 base and J by 10 bases, with 5 bases between the two germline ends. Germline CDR1 KGHDR, CDR2 SFDVKD. This clonotype originated in a person aged 18 to 59 who received the Ad26.COV2.S COVID-19 vaccine or a placebo. Here the sequenced sample was peripheral blood, taken in a trial of Ad26.COV2.S vaccine versus placebo. The V call is TRBV24-1, the J call TRBJ2-3; no clear D. The CDR3 loop reads CATSDLMAQYF. In DNA, the CDR3 is TGTGCCACCAGTGATTTAATGGCGCAGTATTTT.